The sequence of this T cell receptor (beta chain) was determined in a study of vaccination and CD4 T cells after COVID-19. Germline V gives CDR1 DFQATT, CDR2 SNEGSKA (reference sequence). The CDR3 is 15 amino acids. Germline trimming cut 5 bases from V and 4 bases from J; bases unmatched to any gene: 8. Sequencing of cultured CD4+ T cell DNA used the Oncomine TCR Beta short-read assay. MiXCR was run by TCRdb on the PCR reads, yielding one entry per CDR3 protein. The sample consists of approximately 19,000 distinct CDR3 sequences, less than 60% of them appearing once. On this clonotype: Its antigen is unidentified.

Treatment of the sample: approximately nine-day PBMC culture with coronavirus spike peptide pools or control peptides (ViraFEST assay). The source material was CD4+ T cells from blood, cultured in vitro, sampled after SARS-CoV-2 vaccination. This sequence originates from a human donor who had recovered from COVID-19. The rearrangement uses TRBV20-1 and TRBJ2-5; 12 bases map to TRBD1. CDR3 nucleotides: TGCAGTGCTTCCCCCGGGACAGGGGGCGTAGAGACCCAGTACTTC. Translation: CSASPGTGGVETQYF.